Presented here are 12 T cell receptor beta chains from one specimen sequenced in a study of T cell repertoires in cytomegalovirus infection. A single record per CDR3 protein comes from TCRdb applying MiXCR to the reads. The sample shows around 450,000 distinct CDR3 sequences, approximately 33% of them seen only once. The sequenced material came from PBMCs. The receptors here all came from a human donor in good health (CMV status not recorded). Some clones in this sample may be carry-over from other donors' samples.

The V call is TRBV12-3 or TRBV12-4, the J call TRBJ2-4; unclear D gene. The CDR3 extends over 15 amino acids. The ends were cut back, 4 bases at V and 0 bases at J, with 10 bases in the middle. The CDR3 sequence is CASSYARLAKNIQYF. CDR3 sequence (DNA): TGTGCCAGCAGTTACGCCCGACTAGCCAAAAACATTCAGTACTTC.

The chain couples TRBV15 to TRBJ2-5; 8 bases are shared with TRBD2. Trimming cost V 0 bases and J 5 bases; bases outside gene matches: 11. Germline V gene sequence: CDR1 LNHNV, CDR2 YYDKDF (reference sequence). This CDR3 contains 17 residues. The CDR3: CATSRDRGSRGAETQYF. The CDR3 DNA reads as TGTGCCACCAGCAGAGATAGGGGCTCGCGGGGGGCGGAGACCCAGTACTTC.

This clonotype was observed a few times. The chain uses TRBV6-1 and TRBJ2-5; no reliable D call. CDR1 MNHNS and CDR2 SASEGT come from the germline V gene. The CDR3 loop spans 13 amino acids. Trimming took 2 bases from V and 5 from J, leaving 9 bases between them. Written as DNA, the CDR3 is TGTGCCAGCAGTGAATTGATTAGGGAGACCCAGTACTTC. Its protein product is CASSELIRETQYF.

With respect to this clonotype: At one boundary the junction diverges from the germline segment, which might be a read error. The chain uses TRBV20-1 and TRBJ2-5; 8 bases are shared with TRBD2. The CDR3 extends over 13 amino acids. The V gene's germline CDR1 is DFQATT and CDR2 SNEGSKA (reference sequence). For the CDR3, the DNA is TGCAGTGCTAGTAGCGGGGTTGAAGAGACCCATTACTTC. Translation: CSASSGVEETHYF.

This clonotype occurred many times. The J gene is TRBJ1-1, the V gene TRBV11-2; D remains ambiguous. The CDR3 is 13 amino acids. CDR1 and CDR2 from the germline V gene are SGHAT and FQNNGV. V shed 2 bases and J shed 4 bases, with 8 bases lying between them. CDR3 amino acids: CASSLNDPTEAFF. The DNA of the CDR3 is TGTGCCAGCAGCTTAAACGATCCCACTGAAGCTTTCTTT. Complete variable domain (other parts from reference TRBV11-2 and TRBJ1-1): EAGVAQSPRYKIIEKRQSVAFWCNPISGHATLYWYQQILGQGPKLLIQFQNNGVVDDSQLPKDRFSAERLKGVDSTLKIQPAKLEDSAVYLCASSLNDPTEAFFGQGTRLTVV.

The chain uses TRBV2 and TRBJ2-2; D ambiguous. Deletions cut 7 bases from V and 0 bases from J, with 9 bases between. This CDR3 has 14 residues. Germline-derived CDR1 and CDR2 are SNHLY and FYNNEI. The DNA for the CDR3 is TGTGCCAGCACCAACCATGCGAACACCGGGGAGCTGTTTTTT. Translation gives CASTNHANTGELFF.

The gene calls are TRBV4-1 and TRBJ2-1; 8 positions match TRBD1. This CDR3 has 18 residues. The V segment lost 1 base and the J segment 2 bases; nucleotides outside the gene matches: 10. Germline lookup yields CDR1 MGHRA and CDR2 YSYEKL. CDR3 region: CASSQGRATGATYNEQFF. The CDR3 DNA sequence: TGCGCCAGCAGCCAAGGTCGGGCGACAGGGGCCACCTACAATGAGCAGTTCTTC.

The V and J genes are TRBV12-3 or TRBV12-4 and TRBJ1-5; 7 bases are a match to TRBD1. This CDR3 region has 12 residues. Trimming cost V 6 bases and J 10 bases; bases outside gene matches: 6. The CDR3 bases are TGTGCCAGCAGGACAGGGACTCATCCCCAGCATTTT. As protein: CASRTGTHPQHF.

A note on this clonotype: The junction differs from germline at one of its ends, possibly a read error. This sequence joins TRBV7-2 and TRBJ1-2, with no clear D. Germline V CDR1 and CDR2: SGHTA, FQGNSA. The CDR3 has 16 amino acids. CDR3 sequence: CASSFPPAAAEGSRHF. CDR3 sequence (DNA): TGTGCCAGCAGCTTCCCCCCCGCGGCAGCGGAAGGGTCGCGGCACTTC.

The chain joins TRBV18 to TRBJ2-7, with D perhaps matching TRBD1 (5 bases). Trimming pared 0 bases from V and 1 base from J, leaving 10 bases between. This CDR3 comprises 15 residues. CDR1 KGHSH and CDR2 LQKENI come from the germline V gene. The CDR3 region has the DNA TGTGCCAGCTCACCACCGGTAGGGGATTCCTACGAGCAGTACTTC. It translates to CASSPPVGDSYEQYF.

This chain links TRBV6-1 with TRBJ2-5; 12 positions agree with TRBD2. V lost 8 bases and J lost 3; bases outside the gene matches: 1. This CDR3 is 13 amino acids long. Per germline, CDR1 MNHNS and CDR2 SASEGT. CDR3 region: CASGLAGKETQYF. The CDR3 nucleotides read TGTGCCAGCGGACTAGCGGGGAAAGAGACCCAGTACTTC.

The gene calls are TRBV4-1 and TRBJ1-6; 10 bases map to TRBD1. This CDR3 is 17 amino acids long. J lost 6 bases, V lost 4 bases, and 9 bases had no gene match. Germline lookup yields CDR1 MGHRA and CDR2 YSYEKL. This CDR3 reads CASSPPTGGGFNSPLHF. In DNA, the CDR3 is TGCGCCAGCAGCCCCCCGACAGGGGGCGGATTTAATTCACCCCTCCACTTT.